This TCR beta chain was captured by sequencing in a study of shared clonotypes between healthy human individuals. Study overall: With ages of 18 to 49, the donors were a couple of women and a few men.

The assay was carried out at the deep level. TCRdb's copy holds only in-frame clones and misses some; the assay was immunoSEQ multiplex PCR. This table holds roughly 1,600,000 clones, approximately 98.5% found once. Study donors comprised healthy, HIV-negative adults devoid of recent acute infection or vaccination. The CD4+ fraction was divided into a CD45RA+ naive subset and a CD45RA-negative memory subset. Sequencing was performed on naive CD4+ T cells sorted from blood. The subset here: CD45RA+ positively selected. This receptor was identified in a man aged 30 to 39 in good health.

In nucleotides, the CDR3 is TGTGCCAGCAGCGTAGGACAGGGGGCAAACACAGATACGCAGTATTTT. Amino acids: CASSVGQGANTDTQYF. The rearrangement links TRBV9 to TRBJ2-3, with 10 bases fitting TRBD1. From germline, CDR1 is SGDLS and CDR2 YYNGEE. CDR3 length equals 16 residues. With 0 bases clipped from V and 2 bases from J, the junction kept 3 bases outside the gene matches.